These 20 T cell receptor beta chains originate from one sample sequenced in a study of T cells in lung cancer brain metastases. Method: immunoSEQ multiplex PCR; TCRdb's copy keeps in-frame clones and lacks some. The sample includes about 4,900 clones, 65% to 85% of them seen just once. The material sequenced was tumor tissue from the primary lung tumor. Every receptor here comes from a woman in her forties or fifties with non-small cell lung cancer.

In its sample, this clone was seen once. The chain is built from TRBV5-4 and TRBJ2-3, with D perhaps matching TRBD2 (6 bases). Per germline, CDR1 SGHNT and CDR2 YYREEE (reference sequence). The CDR3 runs to 15 residues. The V gene lost 4 bases and the J gene lost 6 bases, with 18 bases spanning the gap. The CDR3 DNA reads as TGTGCCAGCAGCACACCGGGACTTTCACCCGATACGCAGTATTTT. Translation gives CASSTPGLSPDTQYF.

The V and J genes are TRBV28 and TRBJ1-1; TRBD1 matches 7 bases. CDR1 MDHEN and CDR2 SYDVKM come from the germline V gene. This CDR3 region has 13 residues. With 1 base clipped from V and 8 bases from J, the junction kept 4 bases outside the gene matches. For the CDR3, the DNA is TGTGCCAGCAGTTTATCCCCGGACAGGGAAGCTTTCTTT. This gives the protein CASSLSPDREAFF.

The chain is built from TRBV5-8 and TRBJ1-6, with 10 nucleotides matching TRBD1. The V gene end was trimmed by 4 bases and the J gene end by 7 bases; junction bases not matched to a gene: 17. Germline V CDR1 and CDR2: SGHTS, YDEGEE. The CDR3 contains 19 residues. CDR3 protein: CASSRSVWSGTGVNSPLHF. CDR3 bases: TGTGCCAGCAGCCGATCAGTCTGGTCGGGGACAGGGGTGAATTCACCCCTCCACTTT.

This clone was counted only a few times. The chain employs TRBV23-1 and TRBJ1-6; the match to TRBD1 covers 8 bases. TRBV23-1 is identified as an open reading frame with a role that is uncertain. With V trimmed by 5 bases and J by 7 bases, 7 bases remained unmatched. CDR3 length: 15 residues. CDR3 residues: CASSKIWTGNSPLHF. The CDR3 DNA is TGCGCCAGCAGTAAAATCTGGACAGGGAATTCACCCCTCCACTTT.

The V call is TRBV11-3, the J call TRBJ2-3, with D maybe TRBD1 (6 bases). This CDR3 spans 15 amino acids. V lost 5 bases and J lost 4, with 16 bases in between. In germline, CDR1 is SGHNT, CDR2 YENEEA. CDR3 sequence reads: CASSNTGNRADTQYF. The CDR3 DNA is TGTGCCAGCAGCAATACAGGGAATCGCGCAGATACGCAGTATTTT.

J is TRBJ2-2 and V is TRBV4-2; 10 bases match TRBD2. The CDR3 length is 19 residues. With V trimmed by 2 bases and J by 1 base, 10 bases remained unmatched. In germline, CDR1 is LGHNA, CDR2 YNFKEQ. Written as DNA, the CDR3 is TGTGCCAGCAGCCAAAATGAGGCTAGCGGGAGTTTGAACACCGGGGAGCTGTTTTTT. Encoded protein: CASSQNEASGSLNTGELFF.

The gene calls are TRBV9 and TRBJ2-3; TRBD2 is a possible D gene (5 bases). The CDR3 length is 15 residues. Per germline, CDR1 SGDLS and CDR2 YYNGEE. V was shortened by 2 bases and J by 0 bases, with 10 bases between the two germline ends. CDR3 bases: TGTGCCAGCAGCGTCCAGCGGAGGAGCACAGATACGCAGTATTTT. Amino acid sequence: CASSVQRRSTDTQYF.

The rearrangement uses TRBV29-1 and TRBJ2-3; D unclear. The CDR3 has 11 amino acids. CDR1 is SQVTM, CDR2 ANQGSEA, per germline. Trimming left V 2 bases short and J 0 bases short, with 0 bases between. In nucleotides, the CDR3 is TGCAGCGTTGAAAGCACAGATACGCAGTATTTT. Translated, it gives CSVESTDTQYF.

A few counts support this clone. The chain has TRBV5-1 and TRBJ2-7; 9 positions agree with TRBD1. The germline gives CDR1 SGHRS, CDR2 YFSETQ. Unmatched junction bases numbered 5, after V lost 1 base and J lost 3 bases. This CDR3 has 15 amino acids. The CDR3 DNA is TGCGCCAGCAGCTTGAAATCGGGACAGGGCTACGAGCAGTACTTC. It yields the protein CASSLKSGQGYEQYF.

This chain links TRBV5-1 with TRBJ2-1; 7 positions agree with TRBD2. Germline lookup yields CDR1 SGHRS and CDR2 YFSETQ. Trimming took 4 bases from V and 1 from J; bases not matched to a gene: 14. CDR3 size: 18 residues. CDR3 coding DNA: TGCGCCAGCAGCCCGGAAGGACTAGGGAGCGGATCCTACAATGAGCAGTTCTTC. This translates into CASSPEGLGSGSYNEQFF.

Only a few counts were recorded for this clone. At the DNA level, this CDR3 is encoded by other sequences in the same sample as well. The V call is TRBV5-4, the J call TRBJ1-1, with D hard to call. The germline V gene encodes CDR1 SGHNT and CDR2 YYREEE (reference sequence). V was shortened by 5 bases and J by 4 bases, with 9 bases between the two germline ends. The CDR3 covers 12 residues. CDR3 protein: CASSPGGTEAFF. CDR3 DNA: TGTGCCAGCAGTCCTGGTGGCACTGAAGCTTTCTTT.

The CDR3 loop is CASSLDGPLDEQFF. The CDR3 DNA follows: TGTGCCAGCAGCTTAGACGGGCCTCTCGATGAGCAGTTCTTC. This chain links TRBV7-2 with TRBJ2-1; D unresolved. CDR3 size: 14 residues. Looked up from germline, CDR1 is SGHTA and CDR2 is FQGNSA. Deletions cut 1 base from V and 8 bases from J, with 12 bases between. Full variable domain (rest looked up from reference TRBV7-2 and TRBJ2-1): GAGVSQSPSNKVTEKGKDVELRCDPISGHTALYWYRQSLGQGLEFLIYFQGNSAPDKSGLPSDRFSAERTGGSVSTLTIQRTQQEDSAVYLCASSLDGPLDEQFFGPGTRLTVL.

As to this clone: Other DNA sequences in this sample translate to the same CDR3. The chain joins TRBV28 to TRBJ2-7; perhaps TRBD1 as D (6 bases). The CDR3 loop spans 13 amino acids. V was shortened by 5 bases and J by 3 bases, with 11 bases between the two germline ends. Germline CDR1 and CDR2: MDHEN and SYDVKM. DNA for the CDR3: TGTGCCAGCAGTCTGGGACACCTCTACGAGCAGTACTTC. This translates into CASSLGHLYEQYF.

This clone was picked up a small number of times. This chain uses TRBV2 with TRBJ2-1; TRBD2 matches 8 bases. This CDR3 is 15 amino acids long. The V gene's germline CDR1 is SNHLY and CDR2 FYNNEI. V was clipped by 6 bases and J by 3 bases; unmatched bases: 7. CDR3 sequence: CASSQGLVVYNEQFF. DNA of the CDR3: TGTGCCAGCAGCCAGGGACTAGTTGTCTACAATGAGCAGTTCTTC.

This chain links TRBV7-9 with TRBJ2-7, with 8 bases that match TRBD2. V was clipped by 0 bases and J by 3 bases; unmatched bases: 4. CDR1 is SEHNR, CDR2 FQNEAQ, per germline (reference sequence). The CDR3 covers 15 residues. CDR3 amino acids: CASSLASSGSYEQYF. The CDR3 DNA reads as TGTGCCAGCAGCTTAGCTTCAAGCGGGAGCTACGAGCAGTACTTC.

This chain connects TRBV10-3 to TRBJ1-4, with TRBD1 matching 7 bases. The CDR3 consists of 15 residues. The ends lost 1 base at V and 3 bases at J; junction bases unmatched: 2. Germline CDR1 is ENHRY and CDR2 is SYGVKD. The CDR3 reads CAISEWGQPNEKLFF. Here the CDR3 DNA reads TGTGCCATCAGTGAGTGGGGACAGCCTAATGAAAAACTGTTTTTT.

The CDR3 here is CASSLVPSGLFNTGELFF. Written as DNA, the CDR3 is TGTGCCAGCAGCTTAGTTCCCAGCGGACTATTCAACACCGGGGAGCTGTTTTTT. The V call is TRBV7-8, the J call TRBJ2-2, with a weak D call TRBD2 (6 bases). The germline CDR1 and CDR2 sequences are SGHVS and FQNEAQ. CDR3 size: 18 residues. With 1 base removed from V and 2 bases from J, the gap between germline ends came to 17 bases.

The chain links TRBV4-1 to TRBJ2-1, with 9 bases that match TRBD2. Germline assignment: CDR1 MGHRA and CDR2 YSYEKL. With V trimmed by 4 bases and J by 10 bases, 11 bases remained unmatched. This CDR3 is built from 15 residues. CDR3 sequence reads: CASSPLASGIGEQFF. CDR3 DNA sequence: TGCGCCAGCAGCCCTTTGGCTAGCGGGATTGGAGAGCAGTTCTTC.

This clone has only one observation. The gene calls are TRBV6-6 and TRBJ2-7; TRBD1 might be the D (5 bases). V was cut by 7 bases and J by 0 bases, with 13 bases left in between. CDR3 length: 14 amino acids. Germline CDR1 MNHNY, CDR2 SVGAGI (reference sequence). In DNA form, the CDR3 reads TGTGCCAGCACGAACGCAGGGTACTCCTACGAGCAGTACTTC. It codes for CASTNAGYSYEQYF.

A few counts support this clone. The chain has TRBV29-1 and TRBJ2-1; TRBD2 matches at 8 bases. The CDR3 is 14 amino acids. V gave up 3 bases and J gave up 12 bases; unmatched junction bases: 13. Germline CDR1 SQVTM, CDR2 ANQGSEA. CDR3 sequence reads: CSVDYAGGFQGQFF. The CDR3 coding sequence is TGCAGCGTTGACTATGCGGGGGGCTTTCAGGGGCAGTTCTTC.